Listed below are T cell receptor beta chains from one sample, sequenced in a study of cytomegalovirus exposure and HLA in healthy donors. This table comes from immunoSEQ multiplex PCR, and its TCRdb copy is limited to in-frame clones, with some not included. The top ten clones hold approximately 2.6% of a sample with approximately 120,000 clones, roughly 17% of them seen once. Sequences were obtained from PBMCs. These receptor sequences come from a female donor in good health and CMV-seropositive. CDR3s include the opening cysteine and the closing phenylalanine or tryptophan. D genes are given only for firm matches. Some rows mark clone size as missing; the rest say once, few, many or name a class of expanded clone.

>TRBJ2-4|TRBV7-8|-|TRBD1
CASSLSAGGAKNIQYF
TGTGCCAGCAGCTTAAGCGCAGGGGGAGCCAAAAACATTCAGTACTTC
>TRBJ1-2|TRBV27|-|TRBD1
CASSSLTGFGNYGYTF
TGTGCCAGCAGTTCTCTGACAGGGTTTGGTAACTATGGCTACACCTTC
>TRBJ1-1|TRBV6-5|few|TRBD1
CASSLKGGSEAFF
TGTGCCAGCAGTTTAAAAGGGGGCTCTGAAGCTTTCTTT
>TRBJ2-1|TRBV2|-|TRBD2
CASRDPGTSEISTYNEQFF
TGTGCCAGCAGAGACCCGGGGACTAGCGAGATTTCAACCTACAATGAGCAGTTCTTC
>TRBJ1-2|TRBV6-5|-|-
CASSPRPGGYGYTF
TGTGCCAGCAGTCCCCGTCCCGGGGGCTATGGCTACACCTTC
>TRBJ2-7|TRBV9|few|-
CASSGGVPYEQYF
TGTGCCAGCAGTGGAGGGGTCCCCTACGAGCAGTACTTC
>TRBJ1-5|TRBV6-4|-|TRBD1
CASSEGQLSNQPQHF
TGTGCCAGCAGTGAGGGACAGCTTAGCAATCAGCCCCAGCATTTT
>TRBJ1-2|TRBV29-1|-|-
CSVYWDIYGYTF
TGCAGCGTTTATTGGGACATCTATGGCTACACCTTC
>TRBJ2-7|TRBV4-3|few|TRBD2
CASSQERLAGGPSYEQYF
TGCGCCAGCAGCCAAGAACGACTAGCGGGAGGTCCCTCCTACGAGCAGTACTTC
>TRBJ1-2|TRBV29-1|few|-
CSVGGGLEGIYGYTF
TGCAGCGTTGGGGGCGGTTTGGAGGGGATCTATGGCTACACCTTC
>TRBJ2-1|TRBV2|few|-
CASSPQTVYNEQFF
TGTGCCAGCAGTCCCCAGACAGTCTACAATGAGCAGTTCTTC
>TRBJ2-3|TRBV5-1|-|-
CASSGDSSTDTQYF
TGCGCCAGCAGTGGGGACTCTAGCACAGATACGCAGTATTTT
>TRBJ2-3|TRBV5-1|few|TRBD2
CASSLELAGADTQYF
TGCGCCAGCAGCTTGGAATTAGCGGGGGCAGATACGCAGTATTTT
>TRBJ1-2|TRBV29-1|few|TRBD1
CSGTGGPSYGYTF
TGCAGCGGGACAGGGGGCCCATCCTATGGCTACACCTTC
>TRBJ1-1|TRBV7-9|few|-
CASSQLGGNTEAFF
TGTGCCAGCAGCCAACTCGGGGGGAACACTGAAGCTTTCTTT
>TRBJ2-5|TRBV7-2|-|-
CASSLAGRTETQYF
TGTGCCAGCAGCTTAGCGGGGAGGACGGAGACCCAGTACTTC
>TRBJ1-1|TRBV18|few|-
CASSPLTVGDTEAFF
TGTGCCAGCTCACCATTAACAGTCGGGGACACTGAAGCTTTCTTT
>TRBJ1-2|TRBV7-9|-|TRBD1
CASSKGQSVYTF
TGTGCCAGCAGCAAGGGACAGTCCGTCTACACCTTC
>TRBJ1-6|TRBV27|-|TRBD1
CASSLGTGTSSPLHF
TGTGCCAGCAGTTTGGGGACAGGGACATCTTCACCCCTCCACTTT
>TRBJ1-4|TRBV5-4|-|TRBD1
CASSLGQGTTNEKLFF
TGTGCCAGCAGCCTAGGACAGGGGACAACTAATGAAAAACTGTTTTTT
>TRBJ2-5|TRBV6-6|few|TRBD2
CASSPTSGSETQYF
TGTGCCAGCAGCCCGACTAGCGGGAGTGAGACCCAGTACTTC
>TRBJ2-5|TRBV7-7|few|TRBD2
CASSQNLGTSEETQYF
TGTGCCAGCAGCCAAAACCTCGGGACTAGCGAAGAGACCCAGTACTTC
>TRBJ1-4|TRBV5-6|few|-
CASSLAMQAPEKLFF
TGTGCCAGCAGCTTGGCGATGCAGGCACCTGAAAAACTGTTTTTT
>TRBJ1-3|TRBV27|-|-
CASSSIGTSGNTIYF
TGTGCCAGCAGTTCCATCGGGACATCTGGAAACACCATATATTTT
>TRBJ1-2|TRBV28|few|-
CASIAGEGYTF
TGTGCCAGCATTGCGGGGGAAGGCTACACCTTC
>TRBJ1-2|TRBV30|-|-
CAWSVYDRVAYLLRF
TGTGCCTGGAGTGTATATGATCGAGTGGCATACCTACTACGCTTC
>TRBJ1-2|TRBV13|-|-
CASSLGRNYGYTF
TGTGCCAGCAGCTTAGGTCGGAACTATGGCTACACCTTC
>TRBJ1-5|TRBV13|-|TRBD1
CASSLTRQGSNQPQHF
TGTGCCAGCAGCTTAACGCGACAGGGGAGCAATCAGCCCCAGCATTTT
>TRBJ2-1|TRBV30|few|TRBD1
CAWSRTGGYNEQFF
TGTGCCTGGAGTAGGACAGGGGGGTACAATGAGCAGTTCTTC
>TRBJ1-4|TRBV18|few|-
CASSPPGQGGEKLFF
TGTGCCAGCTCACCACCGGGGCAGGGAGGAGAAAAACTGTTTTTT
>TRBJ1-1|TRBV29-1|few|-
CSVGRLLENTEAFF
TGCAGCGTTGGGAGGCTCCTCGAGAACACTGAAGCTTTCTTT
>TRBJ2-7|TRBV5-4|-|TRBD1
CASSRDRGFSYEQYF
TGTGCCAGCAGCCGAGACAGGGGGTTTTCCTACGAGCAGTACTTC
>TRBJ2-2|TRBV7-2|few|TRBD2
CASSFTSGNTGELFF
TGTGCCAGCAGCTTCACTAGCGGGAACACCGGGGAGCTGTTTTTT
>TRBJ2-7|TRBV7-8|few|TRBD2
CASSSSSGPSSYEQYF
TGTGCCAGCAGCTCATCTAGCGGGCCTAGCTCCTACGAGCAGTACTTC
>TRBJ2-2|TRBV5-1|-|-
CASRPDRNTGELFF
TGCGCCAGCAGACCGGACAGAAACACCGGGGAGCTGTTTTTT
>TRBJ2-2|TRBV5-1|-|-
CASSDRTASLLTGELFF
TGCGCCAGCAGCGATAGGACAGCTTCATTACTTACCGGGGAGCTGTTTTTT
>TRBJ1-1|TRBV2|few|-
CASTKPGGTEAFF
TGTGCCAGCACCAAACCCGGGGGTACTGAAGCTTTCTTT
>TRBJ2-5|TRBV5-1|few|-
CASSLAREETQYF
TGCGCCAGCAGCTTGGCCAGGGAAGAGACCCAGTACTTC
>TRBJ1-6|TRBV6-5|-|-
CASSYYNTGSPLHF
TGTGCCAGCAGTTACTACAATACAGGGTCACCCCTCCACTTT
>TRBJ2-4|TRBV5-1|few|-
CASSDAGAQYF
TGCGCCAGCAGCGACGCAGGGGCTCAGTACTTC
>TRBJ1-2|TRBV4-3|few|TRBD1
CASSQGIGGADYGYTF
TGCGCCAGCAGCCAAGGGATAGGGGGCGCGGACTATGGCTACACCTTC
>TRBJ2-1|TRBV7-2|-|TRBD2
CASSLAISGGADNEQFF
TGTGCCAGCAGCTTAGCGATAAGCGGGGGGGCTGATAATGAGCAGTTCTTC
>TRBJ1-2|TRBV6-5|few|-
CASSYLGDGYTF
TGTGCCAGCAGTTACCTCGGGGATGGCTACACCTTC
>TRBJ2-3|TRBV6-5|few|TRBD1
CASSSTGRDTQYF
TGTGCCAGCAGTTCGACAGGGAGAGATACGCAGTATTTT
>TRBJ2-7|TRBV11-2|-|TRBD1
CASSPDRGYEQYF
TGTGCCAGCAGCCCTGACAGGGGCTACGAGCAGTACTTC
>TRBJ1-5|TRBV15|-|-
CATSRDGGVEQPQHF
TGTGCCACCAGCCGTGATGGGGGGGTAGAACAGCCCCAGCATTTT
>TRBJ2-7|TRBV2|few|TRBD1
CASRSRTGGRYEQYF
TGTGCCAGCCGCTCACGGACAGGGGGTAGGTACGAGCAGTACTTC
>TRBJ1-5|TRBV9|few|-
CASSPGPGSQPQHF
TGTGCCAGCAGCCCGGGTCCGGGGAGTCAGCCCCAGCATTTT
>TRBJ1-2|TRBV4-2|few|-
CASSQDGAGIGYGYTF
TGTGCCAGCAGCCAAGATGGTGCAGGGATCGGCTATGGCTACACCTTC
>TRBJ2-1|TRBV7-9|many|TRBD2
CASSRTGTSGRNEQFF
TGTGCCAGCAGCCGTACCGGGACTAGCGGGAGAAATGAGCAGTTCTTC
>TRBJ1-2|TRBV9|-|TRBD1
CASSSPLDVTGGDYGYTF
TGTGCCAGCAGCTCACCCCTAGATGTGACAGGGGGTGACTATGGCTACACCTTC
>TRBJ1-2|TRBV2|-|-
CASSVMSGERAGGYTF
TGTGCCAGCAGTGTGATGTCGGGGGAGAGGGCGGGAGGCTACACCTTC
>TRBJ1-5|TRBV5-8|few|TRBD1
CASSTGQGANRFNQPQHF
TGTGCCAGCAGTACCGGACAGGGGGCGAATCGCTTTAATCAGCCCCAGCATTTT